These T cell receptor beta chains were read from a single sample in a study of T-cell reconstitution after alpha-beta-depleted transplantation in children. One entry per CDR3 protein results from TCRdb running MiXCR on the PCR reads. The table lists about 300,000 distinct CDR3 sequences, over 9% of them singletons. Sample: PBMCs, taken before TCRalphabeta/CD19-depleted stem cell transplant. The receptors derive from a boy in the first two years of life with acute myeloid leukemia, due to receive a stem cell transplant. Both conserved end residues are part of each CDR3. D genes are given only for firm matches. Clone size, where shown, is once, few, many, or a class for clones that have expanded.

d_call: .
clone_size: many
j_call: TRBJ1-2
v_call: TRBV9
cdr3_aa: CASSVGVNYGYTF
cdr3_nt: TGTGCCAGCAGCGTTGGCGTTAACTATGGCTACACCTTC

d_call: .
clone_size: many
j_call: TRBJ2-3
v_call: TRBV7-2
cdr3_aa: CASRSSGTDTQYF
cdr3_nt: TGTGCCAGCAGGTCCAGCGGCACAGATACGCAGTATTTT

d_call: .
clone_size: many
j_call: TRBJ1-4
v_call: TRBV18
cdr3_aa: CASSPPAGWLEKLFF
cdr3_nt: TGTGCCAGCTCACCACCGGCCGGCTGGCTCGAAAAACTGTTTTTT

d_call: .
clone_size: many
j_call: TRBJ2-5
v_call: TRBV3-1
cdr3_aa: CASSQVSSGQETQYF
cdr3_nt: TGTGCCAGCAGCCAAGTATCCAGCGGCCAAGAGACCCAGTACTTC

d_call: TRBD2
clone_size: few
j_call: TRBJ2-1
v_call: TRBV2
cdr3_aa: CASRPGLANRQFF
cdr3_nt: TGTGCCAGCAGACCCGGACTAGCTAATCGACAGTTCTTC

d_call: TRBD1
clone_size: few
j_call: TRBJ2-1
v_call: TRBV12-3/TRBV12-4
cdr3_aa: CASTPGPGQSPLGYNEQFF
cdr3_nt: TGTGCCAGCACCCCAGGACCGGGACAGTCCCCGTTAGGGTACAATGAGCAGTTCTTC

d_call: .
clone_size: many
j_call: TRBJ2-1
v_call: TRBV5-6
cdr3_aa: CASSFLLDRNNEQFF
cdr3_nt: TGTGCCAGCAGCTTTCTCTTGGACAGAAACAATGAGCAGTTCTTC

d_call: .
clone_size: many
j_call: TRBJ2-7
v_call: TRBV12-3/TRBV12-4
cdr3_aa: CASSSTTYEQYF
cdr3_nt: TGTGCCAGCAGTTCTACGACCTACGAGCAGTACTTC

d_call: .
clone_size: many
j_call: TRBJ2-2
v_call: TRBV9
cdr3_aa: CASSSRSNTGELFF
cdr3_nt: TGTGCCAGCAGCTCCCGGAGTAACACCGGGGAGCTGTTTTTT

d_call: TRBD2
clone_size: .
j_call: TRBJ2-7
v_call: TRBV12-3/TRBV12-4
cdr3_aa: CAISLLADTSEQYF
cdr3_nt: TGTGCCATCAGCCTACTAGCGGATACGTCCGAGCAGTACTTC

d_call: .
clone_size: many
j_call: TRBJ2-5
v_call: TRBV29-1
cdr3_aa: CSTDGTSETQYF
cdr3_nt: TGCAGCACAGACGGGACATCAGAGACCCAGTACTTC